This passage covers 22 T cell receptor beta chains from one sample sequenced in a study of response to subunit inactivated influenza vaccine. TCRdb ran MiXCR on the RT-PCR reads and lists one entry per CDR3 protein. This sample has fewer than 600,000 distinct CDR3 sequences, with less than 7.5% found just once. The material sequenced was PBMCs from blood, taken roughly 24 months after vaccination. Source of these receptors: a man aged 45-69 years who received an inactivated influenza vaccine.

The chain links TRBV6-1 to TRBJ2-1, with D perhaps given as TRBD1 or TRBD2 (5 bases each). Deletions cut 8 bases from V and 4 bases from J, with 15 bases between. There are 14 residues in the CDR3. Germline assignment: CDR1 MNHNS and CDR2 SASEGT. CDR3 DNA: TGTGCCAGCCAACGTCGGGGCTTTTACAATGAGCAGTTCTTC. This encodes CASQRRGFYNEQFF.

This clonotype came up many times. The V gene is TRBV29-1, the J gene TRBJ2-1; 11 positions agree with TRBD2. Trimming removed 4 bases from V and 9 bases from J; junction bases left unmatched: 8. Germline assignment: CDR1 SQVTM and CDR2 ANQGSEA. The CDR3 runs to 14 residues. In DNA, the CDR3 is TGCAGCGTTGGAACGTCTAGCGGGGGGACTGAGCAGTTCTTC. Amino acids: CSVGTSSGGTEQFF.

This clonotype came up a few times. The V and J genes are TRBV29-1 and TRBJ2-2; TRBD2 might be the D (6 bases). CDR3 length: 15 amino acids. CDR1 SQVTM and CDR2 ANQGSEA come from the germline V gene. V was shortened by 5 bases and J by 1 base, with 14 bases between the two germline ends. The CDR3 spells CSVRIGTLNTGELFF. The CDR3 DNA reads as TGCAGCGTTAGAATCGGGACTCTGAACACCGGGGAGCTGTTTTTT.

V gene TRBV4-1 combines with J gene TRBJ2-2; TRBD1 matches 9 bases. Germline lookup yields CDR1 MGHRA and CDR2 YSYEKL. V was clipped by 3 bases and J by 6 bases; unmatched bases: 8. There are 16 residues in the CDR3. CDR3 loop: CASSQSGTGNSGELFF. The CDR3 DNA sequence: TGCGCCAGCAGCCAGTCCGGGACAGGGAATTCCGGGGAGCTGTTTTTT.

This clonotype has a count of ten or more. The chain links TRBV7-8 to TRBJ2-5, with TRBD1 identical over 8 bases. Germline-derived CDR1 and CDR2 are SGHVS and FQNEAQ. There are 14 residues in the CDR3. With V trimmed by 5 bases and J by 4 bases, 6 bases remained unmatched. Written as DNA, the CDR3 is TGTGCCAGCAGCCCAGGGGGCCAGGGAGAGACCCAGTACTTC. It is translated as CASSPGGQGETQYF.

The chain links TRBV20-1 to TRBJ2-3; 7 nucleotides align to TRBD1. This CDR3 has 15 residues. V shed 5 bases, J shed 4 bases, and the junction held 12 bases outside the gene matches. Per the germline V gene, CDR1 is DFQATT and CDR2 is SNEGSKA (reference sequence). The CDR3: CSAYNVRQGADTQYF. The DNA of the CDR3 is TGCAGTGCTTATAACGTACGACAGGGAGCAGATACGCAGTATTTT.

This clonotype came up many times. This chain joins TRBV15 and TRBJ2-3, with 9 bases identical to TRBD1. CDR1 and CDR2 from the germline V gene are LNHNV and YYDKDF (reference sequence). The CDR3 contains 16 residues. V was clipped by 4 bases and J by 3 bases; unmatched bases: 8. Here the CDR3 reads CATSTGQGMRTDTQYF. The CDR3, as DNA: TGTGCCACCAGCACCGGACAGGGGATGAGGACAGATACGCAGTATTTT. Together with reference TRBV15 and TRBJ2-3, the CDR3 gives the full variable domain: DAMVIQNPRYQVTQFGKPVTLSCSQTLNHNVMYWYQQKSSQAPKLLFHYYDKDFNNEADTPDNFQSRRPNTSFCFLDIRSPGLGDTAMYLCATSTGQGMRTDTQYFGPGTRLTVL.

The V gene is TRBV24-1, the J gene TRBJ2-1, with 13 bases lining up with TRBD2. In germline, CDR1 is KGHDR, CDR2 SFDVKD. The CDR3 spans 16 residues. The V segment lost 4 bases and the J segment 10 bases; nucleotides outside the gene matches: 9. CDR3 in amino acids: CATSDPGLAGSPEQFF. DNA of the CDR3: TGTGCCACCAGTGACCCGGGACTAGCGGGGTCACCCGAGCAGTTCTTC.

This clonotype was detected only a few times. This chain uses TRBV29-1 with TRBJ2-3, with 11 bases aligning to TRBD2. Germline V gene sequence: CDR1 SQVTM, CDR2 ANQGSEA. Unmatched junction bases numbered 5, after V lost 4 bases and J lost 2 bases. CDR3 length: 15 amino acids. The CDR3, as DNA: TGCAGCGTTGCGGGGACTAGCGGTGACACAGATACGCAGTATTTT. This sequence encodes CSVAGTSGDTDTQYF.

The chain carries TRBV5-1 and TRBJ2-1, with D possibly TRBD2 on 6 matching bases. The CDR3 consists of 16 residues. In germline, CDR1 is SGHRS, CDR2 YFSETQ. Between the trimmed V and J ends, which lost 0 bases and 0 bases, there was a span of 10 bases. The CDR3 region has the DNA TGCGCCAGCAGCTTGGGTCTGGGGGGCTCCTACAATGAGCAGTTCTTC. Its translation is CASSLGLGGSYNEQFF.

This clonotype came up a few times. The V and J genes are TRBV6-5 and TRBJ2-3; D gene unclear. Germline CDR1 MNHEY, CDR2 SVGAGI. V lost 2 bases, J lost 5 bases, and 20 bases lay in between. The CDR3 runs 17 residues. The CDR3 protein is CASSYQPRVRPGDTQYF. The CDR3 DNA reads TGTGCCAGCAGTTACCAACCCCGCGTGCGCCCTGGAGATACGCAGTATTTT.

This clonotype was seen many times. The rearrangement links TRBV5-1 to TRBJ2-1; 9 bases align to TRBD2. This CDR3 comprises 15 residues. J gave up 7 bases and V 4 bases, and 9 bases lay outside the gene matches. CDR1 is SGHRS and CDR2 is YFSETQ in the germline V gene. The DNA for the CDR3 is TGCGCCAGCAGCATAGGACTAGCGCTAGGGAATGAGCAGTTCTTC. Translation: CASSIGLALGNEQFF.

The chain carries TRBV3-1 and TRBJ2-3, with 8 bases lining up with TRBD1. Germline V CDR1 and CDR2: LGHDT, YNNKEL (reference sequence). Unmatched junction bases numbered 10, after V lost 2 bases and J lost 6 bases. The length of the CDR3 is 16 residues. CDR3 residues: CASSQQGALVGDTQYF. The DNA of the CDR3 is TGTGCCAGCAGCCAACAGGGGGCCTTGGTAGGGGATACGCAGTATTTT.

This chain connects TRBV5-1 to TRBJ1-2; tentatively, D is TRBD1 (5 bases). The CDR3 consists of 14 residues. V lost 4 bases to trimming and J lost 0 bases, with 10 bases between them. CDR1 SGHRS and CDR2 YFSETQ come from the germline V gene. This chain's CDR3 is CASSRGEPNYGYTF. CDR3 coding DNA: TGCGCCAGCAGCCGGGGGGAGCCTAACTATGGCTACACCTTC.

This clonotype was picked up a small number of times. CDR3 nucleotides: TGTGCCAGCAGCGGACAGACGGGCAATCAGCCCCAGCATTTT. It encodes CASSGQTGNQPQHF. This chain uses TRBV7-2 with TRBJ1-5; possible D gene TRBD1, 6 bases. With 5 bases removed from V and 2 bases from J, the gap between germline ends came to 10 bases. This CDR3 has 14 residues. Germline CDR1 SGHTA, CDR2 FQGNSA.

This clonotype came up a few times. The rearrangement links TRBV20-1 to TRBJ1-2; D remains unclear. The CDR3 consists of 13 residues. Germline V gene lookup returns CDR1 DFQATT and CDR2 SNEGSKA (reference sequence). Trimming shortened V by 1 base and J by 1 base, and 7 bases separated the two germline ends. The CDR3 sequence is CSARAGRNYGYTF. As DNA, the CDR3 is TGCAGTGCTAGAGCAGGCCGTAACTATGGCTACACCTTC.

At least ten counts were recorded for this clonotype. The chain recombines TRBV5-1 with TRBJ1-1; 8 bases fit TRBD1. Per germline, CDR1 SGHRS and CDR2 YFSETQ. CDR3 size: 15 residues. Trimming cost V 5 bases and J 1 base; bases outside gene matches: 7. The CDR3 sequence is CASSRTGTGNTEAFF. The CDR3 DNA follows: TGCGCCAGCAGTCGGACCGGGACAGGGAACACTGAAGCTTTCTTT.

This clonotype has more than one count but fewer than ten. The chain employs TRBV7-2 and TRBJ2-3, with D uncertain. This CDR3 is built from 13 residues. From germline, CDR1 is SGHTA and CDR2 FQGNSA. The V end lost 5 bases, the J end lost 2 bases, and 8 bases lay between the germline ends. The CDR3 region is CASSPMPTDTQYF. The CDR3 region has the DNA TGTGCCAGCAGCCCGATGCCCACAGATACGCAGTATTTT.

This clonotype has at least ten counts. The CDR3 region is CASSQGGQGAIGYTF. Written as DNA, the CDR3 is TGCGCCAGCAGCCAAGGGGGACAGGGGGCGATAGGCTACACCTTC. The V gene is TRBV4-1, the J gene TRBJ1-2, with 12 bases identical to TRBD1. The CDR3 is made up of 15 amino acids. Germline V gives CDR1 MGHRA, CDR2 YSYEKL. J was trimmed by 8 bases and V by 1 base; bases with no gene match: 5.

This clonotype was found many times. The V gene is TRBV29-1, the J gene TRBJ1-1; D might be TRBD1 (6 bases). Germline V gives CDR1 SQVTM, CDR2 ANQGSEA. CDR3 length equals 17 residues. The germline V and J ends were trimmed by 8 bases and 1 base, with 26 bases remaining between them. The CDR3 DNA reads TGCAGCACCAACCCTAAACAGGGTTTTGACCCGAACACTGAAGCTTTCTTT. As protein: CSTNPKQGFDPNTEAFF.

The chain is built from TRBV6-2 or TRBV6-3 and TRBJ2-4; D unclear. Germline V gene lookup returns CDR1 MNHEY and CDR2 SVGEGT. The CDR3 loop spans 11 amino acids. V lost 5 bases and J 5 bases, leaving 4 bases between the germline ends. CDR3 DNA sequence: TGTGCCAGCAGTAAACAAAACATTCAGTACTTC. Amino acids: CASSKQNIQYF.

This clonotype was seen a handful of times. This chain connects TRBV5-1 to TRBJ2-7, with TRBD2 identical over 7 bases. The CDR3 consists of 15 residues. The germline V gene has CDR1 SGHRS and CDR2 YFSETQ. The V gene end was trimmed by 1 base and the J gene end by 3 bases; junction bases not matched to a gene: 7. CDR3 coding DNA: TGCGCCAGCAGCTTGCAGGGAGGGGCAGGCTACGAGCAGTACTTC. It encodes CASSLQGGAGYEQYF. The whole variable domain, filled in from reference TRBV5-1 and TRBJ2-7, reads KAGVTQTPRYLIKTRGQQVTLSCSPISGHRSVSWYQQTPGQGLQFLFEYFSETQRNKGNFPGRFSGRQFSNSRSEMNVSTLELGDSALYLCASSLQGGAGYEQYFGPGTRLTVT.